A single sample is the source of the 6 T cell receptor beta chains below, sequenced in a study of OX40 agonist ivuxolimab in advanced cancers. Libraries were prepared by immunoSEQ multiplex PCR; TCRdb keeps only in-frame clonotypes and omits some of them. The sample consists of more than 55,000 clones, around 83% of them appearing once. Sequencing used CD4+ or CD8+ T cells sorted from blood, obtained in a trial of the OX40 agonist ivuxolimab. The receptor set was obtained from an adult with an advanced solid tumor such as melanoma, head and neck, liver or kidney cancer.

The chain has TRBV11-2 and TRBJ1-5, with a tentative D call TRBD1 (5 bases). Trimming removed 2 bases from V and 1 base from J, with 9 bases in between. The CDR3 consists of 15 residues. Germline CDR1 is SGHAT and CDR2 is FQNNGV. The DNA for the CDR3 is TGTGCCAGCAGCTTATCAGGGAAGAGCAATCAGCCCCAGCATTTT. This translates into CASSLSGKSNQPQHF.

CDR3 sequence reads: CASSHRWGGSYNSPLHF. The CDR3, as DNA: TGTGCCAGCAGCCACAGGTGGGGAGGTTCCTATAATTCACCCCTCCACTTT. The chain has TRBV7-2 and TRBJ1-6; D perhaps matches TRBD1 (5 bases). Trimming pared 5 bases from V and 1 base from J, leaving 15 bases between. This CDR3 is built from 17 residues. Germline V gene sequence: CDR1 SGHTA, CDR2 FQGNSA.

This clone was seen only a few times. J is TRBJ1-6 and V is TRBV5-1; 10 bases match TRBD1. J lost 4 bases, V lost 0 bases, and 1 base had no gene match. Per the germline V gene, CDR1 is SGHRS and CDR2 is YFSETQ. This CDR3 comprises 16 residues. The CDR3 sequence is CASSLEGQGYNSPLHF. In DNA form, the CDR3 reads TGCGCCAGCAGCTTGGAGGGACAGGGGTATAATTCACCCCTCCACTTT.

Written as DNA, the CDR3 is TGTGCCAGCACCACAGGGATCCGAAACGCTTTCTTT. Amino acid sequence: CASTTGIRNAFF. V is TRBV7-9 and J is TRBJ1-1, with a weak D call TRBD1 (6 bases). Germline V gene lookup returns CDR1 SEHNR and CDR2 FQNEAQ (reference sequence). V lost 7 bases to trimming and J lost 11 bases, with 17 bases between them. The CDR3 consists of 12 residues.

The V and J genes are TRBV15 and TRBJ2-5; D not resolved. CDR3 length: 14 amino acids. The V end lost 0 bases, the J end lost 1 base, and 6 bases lay between the germline ends. CDR1 and CDR2 (germline): LNHNV, YYDKDF (reference sequence). This CDR3 is CATSRDQSQETQYF. For the CDR3, the DNA is TGTGCCACCAGCAGAGATCAGTCCCAAGAGACCCAGTACTTC.

Only one count was recorded for this clone. This CDR3 is CASSFSGAAYEQYF. For the CDR3, the DNA is TGTGCCAGCAGCTTTAGCGGGGCTGCCTACGAGCAGTACTTC. The chain carries TRBV5-4 and TRBJ2-7; 8 nucleotides agree with TRBD2. This CDR3 spans 14 amino acids. Losses at the gene ends were 2 bases for V and 2 bases for J; bases not matched to a gene: 3. CDR1 is SGHNT, CDR2 YYREEE, per germline (reference sequence).